This T cell receptor (beta chain) derives from a study of T cell repertoires in aging, cancer and after chemotherapy (dated by TCRdb to the late 2010s). Turning to the overall study: Donors spanned six age groups from 30 or younger to 70 or older, with at least three individuals per group. To look at immunoaging and at how T cells reconstitute after chemotherapy, the study profiled TCR beta repertoires in peripheral blood from both healthy donors and cancer patients. Alongside about 97 healthy donors serving as a reference group, the cohort included some 220 cancer patients, of whom roughly 92 had hematological cancers and 110 to 140 had solid cancers. Several million TCR reads were contained in the full dataset. Control TCR repertoires from healthy donors were recorded over several months to years, and clear clonal overlap was observed across re-sampling. Broad study findings and their caveats: The authors noted that the repertoire data do not allow conclusions about immunological memory after chemotherapy. Declining TCR diversity with age in healthy donors was mainly explained by loss of richness; in cancer patients, loss of evenness also contributed. Median generation probability increased over the chemotherapy interval in both cancer cohorts, suggesting repertoire reconstitution through rebound thymic output. Compared with age-matched healthy donors, untreated patients with hematological or solid cancers had significantly lower TCR diversity and higher clonality in blood.

Multiplex touch-down PCR with a mixed TRB-A/B primer pool was used to amplify rearranged TRB sequences covering the V, D and J segments. Illumina adapters and sample indices were attached to the amplicons through two consecutive PCR reactions run with Phusion HS II polymerase. Amplicons were gel-purified using the NucleoSpin Gel and PCR Clean-up kit and were subsequently checked with Qubit and an Agilent 2100 Bioanalyzer. The libraries were sequenced on an Illumina MiSeq with 600-cycle, single-indexed, paired-end runs. In the paper's pipeline: MiXCR versions 2.12 and 3.0.5 were used to process TRB sequences. Each unique CDR3 nucleotide sequence was counted as one clone, and only productive sequences with at least two reads were retained. Shannon diversity, evenness, clonality (one minus evenness), and alpha-parameterized diversity profiles from alpha 0 to 5 were included as repertoire metrics. The IGoR algorithm was used to calculate generation probabilities of clones in the paired pre- and post-chemotherapy samples. The public reads were reanalyzed by TCRdb: fastp trimming at Q25, MiXCR alignment, in-frame beta chains only. Under each unique CDR3 protein, matching rows form one entry showing the most common genes and DNA. The V and J calls come from TCRdb's annotation, not from the publication. The sample table holds some 8,100 distinct CDR3 sequences, of which roughly 34% were seen once. The top ten constitute 5% of the sample.

Inclusive of the bounding cysteine and phenylalanine, the CDR3 is 17 residues long. This entry keeps only the CDR3 DNA: 51 bases, framed from base 1. The germline V gene provides CDR1 SGHTA and CDR2 FQGNSA. Instead of sorted cells or RNA, genomic DNA extracted from peripheral blood served as the source for amplifying TCR beta rearrangements. In regard to this clonotype: Its antigen is not yet known. Base-call qualities are not available, and no considerably larger clone is one nucleotide away.

The sequence is built from TRBV7-2 and TRBJ2-1, and 12 bases in between align with TRBD2. The J call could be wrong; TRBJ2-5 is a better fit for the DNA end. The source is a human donor in good health. What was sequenced was blood. The nucleotides read TGTGCCAGCAGCTTAGGGCTAGCGGGGGGGCATGGGGAGACCCAGTACTTC. This sequence encodes CASSLGLAGGHGETQYF.